The rows below give T cell receptor beta chains drawn from one sample of a study of T cell changes during pregnancy in multiple sclerosis. Produced via immunoSEQ multiplex PCR; TCRdb's table is partial and in-frame only. The sample has tens of thousands of clones, 93% seen once. This sample comprised peripheral blood, obtained after pregnancy. Source of these receptors: a female donor with multiple sclerosis, enrolled in a pregnancy study. Each CDR3 is given with its conserved first and last residue. D genes are given only for firm matches. Clone size is not always given. Where it is, it says once, few, many or a class for expanded clones.

clone_size	j_call	d_call	v_call	cdr3_nt	cdr3_aa
NA	TRBJ1-4	NA	TRBV7-9	TGTGCCAGCAGCTTACAGGAAACTAATGAAAAACTGTTTTTT	CASSLQETNEKLFF
few	TRBJ2-2	NA	TRBV30	TGTGCCTGGACGGATATCGGGGCCGGGGAGCTGTTTTTT	CAWTDIGAGELFF
NA	TRBJ1-1	NA	TRBV19	TGTGCCAGCCAAAGGGAGGACACTGAAGCTTTCTTT	CASQREDTEAFF
NA	TRBJ1-5	TRBD1	TRBV10-3	TGTGCCATCAGTTCCCCGACAGGGGAAGAGAATCAGCCCCAGCATTTT	CAISSPTGEENQPQHF
NA	TRBJ2-7	NA	TRBV10-3	TGTGCCATCAGTGAGTCGATGGACTCCATCTCCTACGAGCAGTACTTC	CAISESMDSISYEQYF
NA	TRBJ1-1	NA	TRBV28	TGTGCCAGCAGTTTTTACGGAGAAAGGAACACTGAAGCTTTCTTT	CASSFYGERNTEAFF
NA	TRBJ2-7	NA	TRBV27	TGTGCCAGCAGTTATAAGCATGCAGGGGGGAACGAGCAGTACTTC	CASSYKHAGGNEQYF
NA	TRBJ2-6	TRBD1	TRBV9	TGTGCCAGCAGCTCACAGGGGCCAAACTCTGGGGCCAACGTCCTGACTTTC	CASSSQGPNSGANVLTF
NA	TRBJ1-5	NA	TRBV12-5	TGTGCTAGTGGTTTGCAGCAGGGTGGCCGGGAGCCCCAGCATTTT	CASGLQQGGREPQHF
NA	TRBJ1-4	TRBD1	TRBV7-6	TGTGCCAGCAGCTCAACCGGGACAGTGAATGAAAAACTGTTTTTT	CASSSTGTVNEKLFF
NA	TRBJ1-1	NA	TRBV28	TGTGCCAGCAGTCCCCGGACAGTAGTTGGGACTGAAGCTTTCTTT	CASSPRTVVGTEAFF
NA	TRBJ1-1	TRBD1	TRBV10-1	TGCGCCAGCAGGGCCAGAGGGGGCAGGGTGAACACTGAAGCTTTCTTT	CASRARGGRVNTEAFF
NA	TRBJ2-1	TRBD2	TRBV5-5	TGTGCCAGCAGCTTCCTTCGGACTAGCGGGAGGGAAAATGAGCAGTTCTTC	CASSFLRTSGRENEQFF
NA	TRBJ1-3	TRBD1	TRBV12-5	TGTGCTAGTGGTTTGGTCCCCCCTGGGCAGGGGGCCGCTGGAAACACCATATATTTT	CASGLVPPGQGAAGNTIYF
once	TRBJ1-1	TRBD1	TRBV11-3	TGTGCCAGCAGCTCGACAGGGGACTACACTGAAGCTTTCTTT	CASSSTGDYTEAFF